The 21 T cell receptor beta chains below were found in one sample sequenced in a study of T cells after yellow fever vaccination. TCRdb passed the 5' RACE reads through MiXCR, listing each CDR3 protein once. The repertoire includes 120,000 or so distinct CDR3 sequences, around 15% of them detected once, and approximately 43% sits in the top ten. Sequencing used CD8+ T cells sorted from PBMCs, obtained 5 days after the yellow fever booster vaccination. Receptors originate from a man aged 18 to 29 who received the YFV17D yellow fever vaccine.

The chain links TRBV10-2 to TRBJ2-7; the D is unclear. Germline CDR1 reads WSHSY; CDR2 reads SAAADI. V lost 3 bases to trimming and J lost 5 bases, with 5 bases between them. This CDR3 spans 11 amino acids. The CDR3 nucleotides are TGCGCCAGCAGTGACTGGAACGAGCAGTACGTC. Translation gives CASSDWNEQYV.

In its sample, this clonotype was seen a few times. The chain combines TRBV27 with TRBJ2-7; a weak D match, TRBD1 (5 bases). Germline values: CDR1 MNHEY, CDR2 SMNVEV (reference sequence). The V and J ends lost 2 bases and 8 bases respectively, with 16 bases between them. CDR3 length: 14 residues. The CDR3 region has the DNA TGTGCCAGCAGTTTAAGGGCCGGCAGGGTTAAGCAGTACTTC. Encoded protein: CASSLRAGRVKQYF.

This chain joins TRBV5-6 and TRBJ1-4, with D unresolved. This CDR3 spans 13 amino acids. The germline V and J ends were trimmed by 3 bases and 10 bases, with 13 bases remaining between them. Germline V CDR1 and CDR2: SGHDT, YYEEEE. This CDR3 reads CASSSWTDGKLFF. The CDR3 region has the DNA TGTGCCAGCAGCTCTTGGACCGACGGAAAACTGTTTTTT.

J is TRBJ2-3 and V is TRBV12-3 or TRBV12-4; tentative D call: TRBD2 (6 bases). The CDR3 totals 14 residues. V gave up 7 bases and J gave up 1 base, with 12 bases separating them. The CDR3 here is CASKTGGGTDTQYF. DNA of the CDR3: TGTGCCAGCAAAACCGGGGGTGGCACAGATACGCAGTATTTT.

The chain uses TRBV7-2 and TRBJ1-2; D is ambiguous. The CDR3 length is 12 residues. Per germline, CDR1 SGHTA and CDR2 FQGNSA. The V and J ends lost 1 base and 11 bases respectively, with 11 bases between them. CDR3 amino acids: CASSLGSRPYTF. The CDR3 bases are TGTGCCAGCAGCTTAGGATCGCGTCCATACACCTTC.

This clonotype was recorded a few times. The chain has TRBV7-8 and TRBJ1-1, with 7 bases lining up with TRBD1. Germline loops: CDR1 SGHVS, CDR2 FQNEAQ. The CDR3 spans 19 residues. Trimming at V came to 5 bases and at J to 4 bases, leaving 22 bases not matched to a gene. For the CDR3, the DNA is TGTGCCAGCAGCCTGGGTCATCCCAACGACAGGGTCGAGGGCACTGAAGCTTTCTTT. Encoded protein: CASSLGHPNDRVEGTEAFF.

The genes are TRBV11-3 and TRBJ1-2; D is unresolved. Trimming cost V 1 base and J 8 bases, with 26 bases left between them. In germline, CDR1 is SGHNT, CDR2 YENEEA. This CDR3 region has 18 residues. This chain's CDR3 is CASSLVFGQDLTGEGYTF. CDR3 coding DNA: TGTGCCAGCAGCTTAGTATTCGGGCAGGATCTCACGGGTGAGGGCTACACCTTC.

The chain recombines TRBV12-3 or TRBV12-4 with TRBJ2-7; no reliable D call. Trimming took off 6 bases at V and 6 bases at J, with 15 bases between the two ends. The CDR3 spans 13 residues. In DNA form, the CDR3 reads TGTGCCAGCAGCCCAAGGGATGGCCCCGAGCAGTACTTC. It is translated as CASSPRDGPEQYF.

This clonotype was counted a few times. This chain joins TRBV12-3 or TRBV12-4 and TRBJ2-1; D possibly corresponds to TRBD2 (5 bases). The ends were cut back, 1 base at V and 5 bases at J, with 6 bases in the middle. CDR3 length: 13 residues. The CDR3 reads CASSLVTNNEQFF. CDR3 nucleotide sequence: TGTGCCAGCAGTTTAGTGACTAACAATGAGCAGTTCTTC.

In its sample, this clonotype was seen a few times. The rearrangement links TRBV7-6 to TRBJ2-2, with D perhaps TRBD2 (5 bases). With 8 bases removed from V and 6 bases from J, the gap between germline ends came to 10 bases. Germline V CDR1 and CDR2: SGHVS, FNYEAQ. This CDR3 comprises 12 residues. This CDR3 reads CASGPGAGELFF. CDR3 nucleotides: TGTGCCAGCGGCCCCGGGGCCGGGGAGCTGTTTTTT.

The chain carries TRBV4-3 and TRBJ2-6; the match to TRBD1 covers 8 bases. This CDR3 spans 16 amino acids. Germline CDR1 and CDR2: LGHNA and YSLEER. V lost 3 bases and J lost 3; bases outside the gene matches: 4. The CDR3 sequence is CASSQTDRGGANVLTF. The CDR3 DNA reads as TGCGCCAGCAGCCAGACCGACAGGGGTGGGGCCAACGTCCTGACTTTC.

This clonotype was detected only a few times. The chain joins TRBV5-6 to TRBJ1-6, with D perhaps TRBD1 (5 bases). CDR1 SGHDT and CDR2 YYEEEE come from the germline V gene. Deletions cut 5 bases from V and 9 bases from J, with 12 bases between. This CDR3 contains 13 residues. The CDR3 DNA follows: TGTGCCAGCAGTCAGGGTTGGGGTTCACCCCTCCACTTT. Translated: CASSQGWGSPLHF.

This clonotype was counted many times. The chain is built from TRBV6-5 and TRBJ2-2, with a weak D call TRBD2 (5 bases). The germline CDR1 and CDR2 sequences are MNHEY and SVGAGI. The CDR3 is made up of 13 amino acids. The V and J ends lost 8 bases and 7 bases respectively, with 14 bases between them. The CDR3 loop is CASVVAGGGELFF. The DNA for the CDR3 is TGTGCCAGCGTTGTGGCGGGCGGCGGGGAGCTGTTTTTT.

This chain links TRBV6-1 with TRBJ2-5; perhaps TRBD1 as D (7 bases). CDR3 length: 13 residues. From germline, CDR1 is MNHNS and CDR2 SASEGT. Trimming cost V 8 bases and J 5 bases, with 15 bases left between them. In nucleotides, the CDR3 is TGTGCCAGCTTGAGGAGGGGGCCGGAGACCCAGTACTTC. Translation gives CASLRRGPETQYF.

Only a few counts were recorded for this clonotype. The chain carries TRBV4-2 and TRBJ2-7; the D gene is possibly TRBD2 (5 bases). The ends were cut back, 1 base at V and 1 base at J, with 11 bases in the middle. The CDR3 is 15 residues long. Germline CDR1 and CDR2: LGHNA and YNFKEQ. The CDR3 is CASSQGSPGSYEQYF. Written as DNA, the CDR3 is TGTGCCAGCAGCCAAGGTTCGCCGGGGTCCTACGAGCAGTACTTC.

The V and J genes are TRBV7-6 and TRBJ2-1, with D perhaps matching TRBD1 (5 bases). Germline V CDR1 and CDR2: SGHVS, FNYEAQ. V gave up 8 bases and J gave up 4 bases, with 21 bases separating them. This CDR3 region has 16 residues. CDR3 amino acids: CASGIGARGEYNEQFF. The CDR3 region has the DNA TGTGCCAGCGGCATAGGGGCTCGCGGAGAGTACAATGAGCAGTTCTTC. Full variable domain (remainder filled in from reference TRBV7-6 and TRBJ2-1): GAGVSQSPRYKVTKRGQDVALRCDPISGHVSLYWYRQALGQGPEFLTYFNYEAQQDKSGLPNDRFSAERPEGSISTLTIQRTEQRDSAMYRCASGIGARGEYNEQFFGPGTRLTVL.

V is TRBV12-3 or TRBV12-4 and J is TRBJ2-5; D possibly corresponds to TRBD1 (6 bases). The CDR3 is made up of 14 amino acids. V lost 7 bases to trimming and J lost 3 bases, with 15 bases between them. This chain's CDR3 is CASTLPQGKETQYF. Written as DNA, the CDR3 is TGTGCCAGCACCCTTCCCCAGGGGAAAGAGACCCAGTACTTC.

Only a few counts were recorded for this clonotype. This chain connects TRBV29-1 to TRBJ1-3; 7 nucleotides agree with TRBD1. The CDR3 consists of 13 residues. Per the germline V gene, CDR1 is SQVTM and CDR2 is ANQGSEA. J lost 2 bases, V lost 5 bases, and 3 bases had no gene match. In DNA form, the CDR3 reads TGCAGCGTTCAAACAGGGGCTGGAAACACCATATATTTT. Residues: CSVQTGAGNTIYF.

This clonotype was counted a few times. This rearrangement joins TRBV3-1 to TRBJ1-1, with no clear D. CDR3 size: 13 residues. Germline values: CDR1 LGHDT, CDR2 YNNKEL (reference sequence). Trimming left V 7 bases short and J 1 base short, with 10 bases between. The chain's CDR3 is CASTRTGNTEAFF. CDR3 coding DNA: TGTGCCAGCACCAGGACGGGGAACACTGAAGCTTTCTTT.

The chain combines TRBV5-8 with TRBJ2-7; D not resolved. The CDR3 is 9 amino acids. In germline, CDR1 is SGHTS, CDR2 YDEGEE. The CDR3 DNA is TGTGCCAGCAGCTTGGTGGGAAACGTC. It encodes CASSLVGNV.

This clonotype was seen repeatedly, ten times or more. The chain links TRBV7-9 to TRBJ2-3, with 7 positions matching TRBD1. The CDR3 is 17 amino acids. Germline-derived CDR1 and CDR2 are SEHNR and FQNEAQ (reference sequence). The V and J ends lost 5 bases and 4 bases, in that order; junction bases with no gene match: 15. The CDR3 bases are TGTGCCAGCAGCCCCCCGACAGGGTCTACCTTCGCAGATACGCAGTATTTT. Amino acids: CASSPPTGSTFADTQYF.